The present T cell receptor beta chain was sequenced within a study of blood T cell repertoires in COVID-19. Study-level background: Sample material is recorded as cDNA or gDNA derived from T cells, B-cell-depleted T cells, or PBMCs.

Authors' processing steps: The authors estimated nucleated cell counts from reference gene primer amplification. The method was immunoSEQ multiplex PCR; TCRdb's version includes in-frame clones alone and lacks a portion of them. That table gives V, J and clone size, and the DNA gave D and trimming. Of 25,000 to 35,000 clones listed, 85% are singletons. The germline V and J ends were trimmed by 2 bases and 7 bases, with 6 bases remaining between them. Germline CDR1 reads LNHDA; CDR2 reads SQIVND (reference sequence). CDR3 length equals 13 residues. Sequencing used peripheral blood. The chain links TRBV19 to TRBJ1-6; D is uncertain. This clonotype was obtained from a man older than 75 with active COVID-19. In nucleotides, the CDR3 is TGTGCCAGTAGTATATACTCAAATTCACCCCTCCACTTT. It yields the protein CASSIYSNSPLHF.